The 2 T cell receptor beta chains listed next were all sequenced from one sample in a study of blood T cell repertoires in COVID-19. Assay used: immunoSEQ multiplex PCR; TCRdb lists only in-frame clones, some missing. The repertoire includes tens of thousands of clones, roughly 79% of them detected once, and approximately 7% sits in the top ten. The sequenced material came from peripheral blood. The receptor set was obtained from a man between 45 and 60 years old with COVID-19, enrolled during active disease.

The chain joins TRBV19 to TRBJ2-7; no reliable D call. With 5 bases removed from V and 6 bases from J, the gap between germline ends came to 14 bases. Germline V gives CDR1 LNHDA, CDR2 SQIVND (reference sequence). The CDR3 runs 13 residues. CDR3 protein: CASSFAGTSEQYF. Here the CDR3 DNA reads TGTGCCAGTAGTTTCGCAGGAACCAGCGAGCAGTACTTC.

The chain couples TRBV28 to TRBJ1-5, with TRBD1 matching 7 bases. Per the germline V gene, CDR1 is MDHEN and CDR2 is SYDVKM. The junction had 5 bases not matched to a gene; V was cut back by 5 bases and J by 7 bases. The CDR3 extends over 13 amino acids. CDR3 in amino acids: CASSQTGRQPQHF. CDR3 coding DNA: TGTGCCAGCAGTCAGACAGGGCGGCAGCCCCAGCATTTT.